This T cell receptor (beta chain) was recorded in a study of radiation and T cells in renal cell carcinoma. Study-level background: Nephrectomy followed 15 Gy stereotactic body radiation by 4 weeks.

Only in-frame clones appear in the TCRdb table, and some are missing; sequencing was by immunoSEQ multiplex PCR. This table holds roughly 120,000 clones, over 75% found once. The time point is: blood 2 weeks post-SBRT. Treatment here: 15 Gy SBRT to primary tumor, nephrectomy 4 weeks later. The tumor was a clear cell renal cell carcinoma. Note on this clone: What it binds is not known.

Study-wide results and caveats: No pretreatment tumor biopsies were available for baseline clonotypes.

The TCR comes from a woman aged 55-69 years with renal cell carcinoma. Sequenced material: blood, taken from a patient whose treatment included radiotherapy and nephrectomy.

The CDR3 bases are TGCGCCAGCAGCCAAAGTGGGGGGGAGAACTATGGCTACACCTTC. It yields the protein CASSQSGGENYGYTF. The rearrangement links TRBV4-1 to TRBJ1-2; possibly TRBD1 for D (5 bases). The ends were cut back, 2 bases at V and 2 bases at J, with 12 bases in the middle. CDR3 length: 15 residues. Germline V gene sequence: CDR1 MGHRA, CDR2 YSYEKL.